The next 8 T cell receptor beta chains were all read from a single sample in a study of early T cells in non-severe SARS-CoV-2 infection. TCRdb reprocessed the 5' RACE reads with MiXCR, giving one entry per CDR3 protein. The table lists 70,000 to 95,000 distinct CDR3 sequences, roughly a sixth of them singletons, with about 2.6% in the top ten. Sequencing was carried out using whole blood. All receptors derive from an adult who was a healthcare worker with PCR-confirmed SARS-CoV-2 infection or an uninfected control (not recorded which).

The genes are TRBV7-2 and TRBJ2-2, with a weak D call TRBD1 (6 bases). V was pared by 7 bases and J by 7 bases, with 22 bases between. The CDR3 contains 16 residues. The V gene's germline CDR1 is SGHTA and CDR2 FQGNSA. CDR3 region: CASTPFWGRKGGELFF. CDR3 in DNA: TGTGCCAGCACCCCTTTCTGGGGGCGGAAAGGCGGGGAGCTGTTTTTT. Filled out from reference TRBV7-2 and TRBJ2-2, the complete variable domain reads GAGVSQSPSNKVTEKGKDVELRCDPISGHTALYWYRQSLGQGLEFLIYFQGNSAPDKSGLPSDRFSAERTGGSVSTLTIQRTQQEDSAVYLCASTPFWGRKGGELFFGEGSRLTVL.

This clonotype was detected only a few times. The chain is built from TRBV19 and TRBJ2-7; 9 bases are shared with TRBD2. V was pared by 3 bases and J by 6 bases, with 6 bases of the junction left unmatched. CDR3 length: 14 amino acids. Germline values: CDR1 LNHDA, CDR2 SQIVND (reference sequence). The CDR3 DNA follows: TGTGCCAGTAGTATCTCCGGGACTAGCACCGAGCAGTACTTC. This gives the protein CASSISGTSTEQYF.

This chain joins TRBV29-1 and TRBJ2-3; the match to TRBD2 covers 8 bases. The V gene's germline CDR1 is SQVTM and CDR2 ANQGSEA. This CDR3 region has 13 residues. J lost 6 bases, V lost 2 bases, and 4 bases had no gene match. CDR3 nucleotide sequence: TGCAGCGTTGAACCGGGACTAGGCGATACGCAGTATTTT. Its protein product is CSVEPGLGDTQYF.

V and J are TRBV7-2 and TRBJ1-4, with 9 bases identical to TRBD1. Germline lookup yields CDR1 SGHTA and CDR2 FQGNSA. The CDR3 is 15 residues long. Trimming removed 1 base from V and 8 bases from J; junction bases left unmatched: 5. CDR3 residues: CASSLVGTGTEKLFF. The DNA of the CDR3 is TGTGCCAGCAGCTTAGTAGGGACAGGGACCGAAAAACTGTTTTTT.

This chain links TRBV4-1 with TRBJ1-5; 8 nucleotides line up with TRBD1. The V segment lost 3 bases and the J segment 6 bases; nucleotides outside the gene matches: 7. CDR1 and CDR2 (germline): MGHRA, YSYEKL. The CDR3 spans 15 residues. As DNA, the CDR3 is TGCGCCAGCAGCCATGCAGGGGGCGCCGGTCAGCCCCAGCATTTT. Amino acid sequence: CASSHAGGAGQPQHF.

The V call is TRBV27, the J call TRBJ2-1, with 12 bases aligning to TRBD2. From germline, CDR1 is MNHEY and CDR2 SMNVEV (reference sequence). The CDR3 length is 16 residues. With V trimmed by 4 bases and J by 7 bases, 8 bases remained unmatched. The CDR3 coding sequence is TGTGCCAGCAGTTCCCTGACTAGCGGGGGCCGAAATGAGCAGTTCTTC. This codes for CASSSLTSGGRNEQFF.

This clonotype was recorded a few times. The rearrangement links TRBV6-5 to TRBJ1-2; 10 bases line up with TRBD1. With V trimmed by 6 bases and J by 6 bases, 4 bases remained unmatched. The V gene's germline CDR1 is MNHEY and CDR2 SVGAGI. The length of the CDR3 is 13 residues. CDR3 DNA: TGTGCCAGCAGCCGAGGACAGGGGGATGGCTACACCTTC. It specifies CASSRGQGDGYTF.

This clonotype has ten or more counts. J is TRBJ2-1 and V is TRBV19, with D perhaps TRBD2 (6 bases). V lost 3 bases and J lost 7, with 10 bases in between. The germline V gene encodes CDR1 LNHDA and CDR2 SQIVND (reference sequence). The CDR3 consists of 13 residues. CDR3 protein: CASSIGGTNEQFF. The DNA of the CDR3 is TGTGCCAGTAGTATCGGCGGGACGAATGAGCAGTTCTTC.